Listed below are T cell receptor beta chains from one sample, sequenced in a study of early T cells in non-severe SARS-CoV-2 infection. TCRdb recomputed calls from the 5' RACE reads with MiXCR, one row per CDR3 protein. Of about 39,000 distinct CDR3 sequences in the sample, approximately 6.9% were seen once. Source material: whole blood. The receptors here all came from an adult who was a healthcare worker with PCR-confirmed SARS-CoV-2 infection or an uninfected control (not recorded which). Each CDR3 is given with its conserved first and last residue. The D gene is left open where the match is weak. Clone size is shown for a subset of rows, as once, few, many or a class of expanded clone.

>TRBV30|NA|few|TRBJ1-1
CAWTPDTYTEAFF
TGTGCCTGGACTCCGGACACATACACTGAAGCTTTCTTT
>TRBV3-1|NA|NA|TRBJ1-1
CASSHGGVTEAFF
TGTGCCAGCAGCCACGGGGGAGTCACTGAAGCTTTCTTT
>TRBV4-1|NA|NA|TRBJ2-3
CASSQDPGSDTQYF
TGCGCCAGCAGCCAAGATCCGGGATCAGATACGCAGTATTTT
>TRBV6-5|NA|few|TRBJ1-1
CASSYRRPNTEAFF
TGTGCCAGCAGTTATAGACGCCCGAACACTGAAGCTTTCTTT
>TRBV7-2|NA|many|TRBJ2-5
CASSLAAELKETQYF
TGTGCCAGCAGCTTAGCGGCAGAGCTTAAAGAGACCCAGTACTTC
>TRBV5-3|TRBD1|NA|TRBJ2-4
CARSATGAAKNIQYF
TGTGCCAGAAGCGCAACAGGGGCAGCCAAAAACATTCAGTACTTC
>TRBV7-8|TRBD1|many|TRBJ1-5
CASNAGQGNQPQHF
TGTGCCAGCAACGCTGGACAGGGAAATCAGCCCCAGCATTTT
>TRBV7-8|NA|few|TRBJ1-1
CASSLVHTEAFF
TGTGCCAGCAGCTTAGTACACACTGAAGCTTTCTTT
>TRBV29-1|NA|many|TRBJ1-4
CSVASPRGGLNEKLFF
TGCAGCGTTGCCTCCCCTCGGGGAGGCCTCAATGAAAAACTGTTTTTT
>TRBV5-1|NA|few|TRBJ1-1
CASSSRVGGTEAFF
TGCGCCAGCAGCTCCAGGGTGGGCGGCACTGAAGCTTTCTTT
>TRBV6-6|TRBD2|NA|TRBJ2-1
CASSSSSGAYNEQFF
TGTGCCAGCAGTTCGTCTAGCGGGGCCTACAATGAGCAGTTCTTC
>TRBV19|NA|many|TRBJ1-1
CASSPRGGETEAFF
TGTGCCAGTAGCCCCCGGGGAGGGGAGACTGAAGCTTTCTTT
>TRBV6-5|NA|NA|TRBJ1-3
CASSSRRGGIYF
TGTGCCAGCAGCTCCCGAAGGGGGGGCATATATTTT
>TRBV3-1|NA|NA|TRBJ2-7
CASQGPQGGEQYF
TGTGCCAGCCAGGGGCCCCAGGGGGGGGAGCAGTACTTC
>TRBV20-1|NA|many|TRBJ2-7
CSARRTYEQYF
TGCAGTGCTAGAAGGACCTACGAGCAGTACTTC
>TRBV6-6|NA|NA|TRBJ2-7
CASSYQQYEQYF
TGTGCCAGCAGTTACCAGCAGTACGAGCAGTACTTC
>TRBV18|NA|few|TRBJ1-3
CASSPLDADSGNTIYF
TGTGCCAGCTCACCACTGGACGCAGACTCTGGAAACACCATATATTTT
>TRBV11-2|TRBD2|few|TRBJ2-4
CASSLEGGAKNIQYF
TGTGCCAGCAGCTTAGAGGGGGGGGCCAAAAACATTCAGTACTTC
>TRBV29-1|NA|few|TRBJ1-1
CSADMNTEAFF
TGCAGCGCGGACATGAACACTGAAGCTTTCTTT
>TRBV12-3/TRBV12-4|NA|many|TRBJ2-5
CASSLGRQETQYF
TGTGCCAGCAGTTTAGGCAGACAAGAGACCCAGTACTTC
>TRBV30|NA|many|TRBJ1-6
CAWSHHTSSLHF
TGTGCCTGGAGTCATCACACTTCGTCCCTCCACTTT
>TRBV5-6|NA|few|TRBJ1-3
CASRSGNTIYF
TGTGCCAGCCGCTCTGGAAACACCATATATTTT
>TRBV12-3/TRBV12-4|TRBD1|many|TRBJ1-4
CASSPPGQGNEKLFF
TGTGCCAGCAGTCCCCCGGGACAGGGGAACGAAAAACTGTTTTTT
>TRBV18|NA|many|TRBJ1-2
CASSPPGRQNYGYTF
TGTGCCAGCTCACCACCGGGCAGGCAGAACTATGGCTACACCTTC
>TRBV6-1|TRBD1|few|TRBJ2-1
CASSERDRGSYNEQFF
TGTGCCAGCAGTGAAAGGGACAGGGGGTCCTACAATGAGCAGTTCTTC
>TRBV2|TRBD2|NA|TRBJ2-3
CASSTSGGSTDTQYF
TGTGCCAGCAGCACTAGCGGGGGCTCCACAGATACGCAGTATTTT
>TRBV2|NA|many|TRBJ1-1
CASREGERTEAFF
TGTGCCAGCAGGGAGGGCGAACGCACTGAAGCTTTCTTT
>TRBV3-1|NA|few|TRBJ2-3
CASSLGHPTDTQYF
TGTGCCAGCAGCCTTGGGCACCCCACAGATACGCAGTATTTT
>TRBV20-1|NA|NA|TRBJ2-7
CSARGTPYEQYF
TGCAGTGCTAGAGGCACACCCTACGAGCAGTACTTC
>TRBV5-6|NA|few|TRBJ1-1
CASSSTLNTEAFF
TGTGCCAGCAGCTCAACACTGAACACTGAAGCTTTCTTT
>TRBV3-1|TRBD1|NA|TRBJ1-2
CASSQTGTANYGYTF
TGTGCCAGCAGCCAGACCGGGACAGCAAACTATGGCTACACCTTC
>TRBV19|TRBD1|NA|TRBJ2-7
CASSEDRGDDEQYF
TGTGCCAGTAGTGAGGACAGGGGGGACGACGAGCAGTACTTC
>TRBV20-1|NA|many|TRBJ2-5
CSASTPGAQETQYF
TGCAGTGCTAGCACCCCGGGGGCCCAAGAGACCCAGTACTTC